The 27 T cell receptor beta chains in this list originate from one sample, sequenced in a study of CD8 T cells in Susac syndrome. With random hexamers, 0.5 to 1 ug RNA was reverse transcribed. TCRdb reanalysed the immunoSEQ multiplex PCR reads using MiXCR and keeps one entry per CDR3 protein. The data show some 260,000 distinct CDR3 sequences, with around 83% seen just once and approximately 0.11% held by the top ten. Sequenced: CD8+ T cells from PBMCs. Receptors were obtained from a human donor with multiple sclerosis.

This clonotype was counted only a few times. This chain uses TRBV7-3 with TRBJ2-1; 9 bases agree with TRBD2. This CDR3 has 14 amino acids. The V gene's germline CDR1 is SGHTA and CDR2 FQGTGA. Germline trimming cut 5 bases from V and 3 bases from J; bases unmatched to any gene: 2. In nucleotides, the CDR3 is TGTGCCAGCAGCAGCGGGAGGAACTACAATGAGCAGTTCTTC. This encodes CASSSGRNYNEQFF. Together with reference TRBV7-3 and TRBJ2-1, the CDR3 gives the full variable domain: GAGVSQTPSNKVTEKGKYVELRCDPISGHTALYWYRQSLGQGPEFLIYFQGTGAADDSGLPNDRFFAVRPEGSVSTLKIQRTERGDSAVYLCASSSGRNYNEQFFGPGTRLTVL.

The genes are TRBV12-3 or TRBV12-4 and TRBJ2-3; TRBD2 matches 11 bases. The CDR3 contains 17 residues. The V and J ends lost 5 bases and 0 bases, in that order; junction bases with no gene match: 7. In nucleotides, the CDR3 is TGTGCCAGCAGTCCGGAGACTAGCGGGGTTAGCACAGATACGCAGTATTTT. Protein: CASSPETSGVSTDTQYF.

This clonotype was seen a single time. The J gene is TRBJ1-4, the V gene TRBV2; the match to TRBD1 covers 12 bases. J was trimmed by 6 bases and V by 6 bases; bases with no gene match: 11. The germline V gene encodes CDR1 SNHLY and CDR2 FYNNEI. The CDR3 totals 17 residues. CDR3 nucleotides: TGTGCCAGCAGCGCTGGGGACAGGGGGCGTCTAGATGAAAAACTGTTTTTT. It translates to CASSAGDRGRLDEKLFF.

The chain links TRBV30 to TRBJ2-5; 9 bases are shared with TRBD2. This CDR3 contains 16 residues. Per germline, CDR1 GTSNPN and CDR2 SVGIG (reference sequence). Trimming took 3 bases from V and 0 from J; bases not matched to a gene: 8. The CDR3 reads CAWRGGLAVYQETQYF. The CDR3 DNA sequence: TGTGCCTGGAGGGGGGGACTAGCAGTTTACCAAGAGACCCAGTACTTC.

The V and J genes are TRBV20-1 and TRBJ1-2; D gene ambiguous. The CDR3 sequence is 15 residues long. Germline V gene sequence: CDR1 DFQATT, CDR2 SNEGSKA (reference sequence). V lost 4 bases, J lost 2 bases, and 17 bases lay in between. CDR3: CSATGGSEGNYGYTF. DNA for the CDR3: TGCAGTGCTACCGGAGGGAGCGAAGGGAACTATGGCTACACCTTC.

The CDR3 loop reads CASSLAGGVREQYF. The CDR3 region has the DNA TGTGCCAGCAGCTTAGCGGGAGGGGTTCGCGAGCAGTACTTC. The chain employs TRBV7-9 and TRBJ2-7, with 7 bases identical to TRBD2. J was trimmed by 6 bases and V by 0 bases; bases with no gene match: 5. This CDR3 is built from 14 residues. Germline values: CDR1 SEHNR, CDR2 FQNEAQ (reference sequence).

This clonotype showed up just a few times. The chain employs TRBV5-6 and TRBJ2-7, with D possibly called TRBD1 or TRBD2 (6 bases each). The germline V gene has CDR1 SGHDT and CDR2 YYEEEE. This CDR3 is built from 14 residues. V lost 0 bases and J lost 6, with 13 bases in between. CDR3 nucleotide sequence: TGTGCCAGCAGCTTGGGCACCGGGGGCCGCGAGCAGTACTTC. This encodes CASSLGTGGREQYF.

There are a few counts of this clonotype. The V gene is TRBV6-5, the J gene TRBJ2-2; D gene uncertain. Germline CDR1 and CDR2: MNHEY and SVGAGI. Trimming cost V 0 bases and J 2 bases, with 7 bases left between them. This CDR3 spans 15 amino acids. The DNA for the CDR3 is TGTGCCAGCAGTTACTCGAACCGAAACACCGGGGAGCTGTTTTTT. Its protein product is CASSYSNRNTGELFF.

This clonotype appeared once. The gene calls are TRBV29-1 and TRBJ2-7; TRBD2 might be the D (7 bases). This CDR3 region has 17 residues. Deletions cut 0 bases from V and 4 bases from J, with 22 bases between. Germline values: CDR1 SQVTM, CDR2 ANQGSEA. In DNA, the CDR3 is TGCAGCGTTGAAGATAGGGAGGGTTTAACAGGGAGTTACGAGCAGTACTTC. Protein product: CSVEDREGLTGSYEQYF.

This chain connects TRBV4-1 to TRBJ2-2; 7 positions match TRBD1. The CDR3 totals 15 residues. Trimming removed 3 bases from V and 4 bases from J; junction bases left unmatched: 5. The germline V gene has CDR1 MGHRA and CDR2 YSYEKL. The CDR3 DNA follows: TGCGCCAGCAGCCAGTCGGGACAGCTCACCGGGGAGCTGTTTTTT. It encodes CASSQSGQLTGELFF.

The CDR3 DNA is TGTGCCAGCAGCCCCCGAGACAGCGCCGGTCCTTACGAGCAGTACTTC. Its translation: CASSPRDSAGPYEQYF. The rearrangement joins TRBV5-6 to TRBJ2-7; TRBD1 might be the D (5 bases). V gave up 4 bases and J gave up 4 bases, with 21 bases separating them. Germline CDR1 reads SGHDT; CDR2 reads YYEEEE. This CDR3 is built from 16 residues.

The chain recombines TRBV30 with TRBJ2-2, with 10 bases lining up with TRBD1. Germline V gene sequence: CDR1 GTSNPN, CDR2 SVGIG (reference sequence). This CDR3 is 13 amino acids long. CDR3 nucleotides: TGTGCTGCTATAGGGACAGGGGCCGGGGAGCTGTTTTTT. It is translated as CAAIGTGAGELFF.

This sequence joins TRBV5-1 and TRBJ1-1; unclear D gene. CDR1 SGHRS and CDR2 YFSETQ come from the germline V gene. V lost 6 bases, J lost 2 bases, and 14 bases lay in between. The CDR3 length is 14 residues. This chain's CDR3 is CASNPGWRNTEAFF. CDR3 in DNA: TGCGCCAGCAACCCGGGGTGGAGAAACACTGAAGCTTTCTTT.

CDR3 DNA sequence: TGCAGCGTTGAAATTGGCGCCGACCTTCTCTATGGCTACACCTTC. Encoded protein: CSVEIGADLLYGYTF. This rearrangement joins TRBV29-1 to TRBJ1-2; D unclear. V gave up 2 bases and J gave up 4 bases, with 17 bases separating them. Germline V gives CDR1 SQVTM, CDR2 ANQGSEA. The CDR3 has 15 amino acids.

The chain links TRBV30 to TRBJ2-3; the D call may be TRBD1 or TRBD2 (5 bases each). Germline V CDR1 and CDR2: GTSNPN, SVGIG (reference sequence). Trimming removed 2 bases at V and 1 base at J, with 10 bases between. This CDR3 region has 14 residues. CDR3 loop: CAWSNGDRTDTQYF. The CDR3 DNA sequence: TGTGCCTGGAGTAACGGGGACCGCACAGATACGCAGTATTTT.

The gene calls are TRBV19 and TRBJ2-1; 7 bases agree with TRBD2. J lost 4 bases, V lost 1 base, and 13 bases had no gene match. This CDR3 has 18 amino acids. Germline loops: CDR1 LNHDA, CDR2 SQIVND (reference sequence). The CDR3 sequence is CASSIGQRGLSPYNEQFF. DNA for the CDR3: TGTGCCAGTAGTATAGGGCAGCGGGGTTTGTCCCCATACAATGAGCAGTTCTTC.

The CDR3 protein is CSARPGLAEYNEQFF. As DNA, the CDR3 is TGCAGTGCTAGACCGGGACTAGCGGAGTACAATGAGCAGTTCTTC. The J gene is TRBJ2-1, the V gene TRBV20-1; 11 nucleotides align to TRBD2. With 2 bases clipped from V and 4 bases from J, the junction kept 4 bases outside the gene matches. Germline V gives CDR1 DFQATT, CDR2 SNEGSKA (reference sequence). The CDR3 runs to 15 residues.

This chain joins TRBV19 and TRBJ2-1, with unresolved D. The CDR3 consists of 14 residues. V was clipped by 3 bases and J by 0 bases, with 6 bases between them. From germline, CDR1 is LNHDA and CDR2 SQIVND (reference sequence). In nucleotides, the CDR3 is TGTGCCAGTAGTATCAAGAGCTCCTACAATGAGCAGTTCTTC. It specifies CASSIKSSYNEQFF. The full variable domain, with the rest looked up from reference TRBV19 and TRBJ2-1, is DGGITQSPKYLFRKEGQNVTLSCEQNLNHDAMYWYRQDPGQGLRLIYYSQIVNDFQKGDIAEGYSVSREKKESFPLTVTSAQKNPTAFYLCASSIKSSYNEQFFGPGTRLTVL.

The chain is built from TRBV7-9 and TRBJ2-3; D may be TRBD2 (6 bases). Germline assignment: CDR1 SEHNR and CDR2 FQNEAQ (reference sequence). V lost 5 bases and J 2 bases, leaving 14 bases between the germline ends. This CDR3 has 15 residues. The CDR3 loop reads CASSHIPGVTDTQYF. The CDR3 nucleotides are TGTGCCAGCAGCCACATTCCGGGAGTCACAGATACGCAGTATTTT. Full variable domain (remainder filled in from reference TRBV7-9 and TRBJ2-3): DTGVSQNPRHKITKRGQNVTFRCDPISEHNRLYWYRQTLGQGPEFLTYFQNEAQLEKSRLLSDRFSAERPKGSFSTLEIQRTEQGDSAMYLCASSHIPGVTDTQYFGPGTRLTVL.

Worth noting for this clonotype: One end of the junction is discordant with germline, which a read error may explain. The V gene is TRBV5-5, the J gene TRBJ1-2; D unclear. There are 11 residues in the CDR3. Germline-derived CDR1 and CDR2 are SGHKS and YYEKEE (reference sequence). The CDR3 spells CASSLAGRAVF. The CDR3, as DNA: TGTGCCAGCAGCTTGGCGGGGAGGGCCGTCTTC.

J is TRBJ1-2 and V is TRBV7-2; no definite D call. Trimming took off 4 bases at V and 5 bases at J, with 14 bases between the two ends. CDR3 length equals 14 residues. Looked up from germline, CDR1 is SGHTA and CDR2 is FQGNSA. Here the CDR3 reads CASSSSPPGYGYTF. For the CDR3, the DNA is TGTGCCAGCAGCTCATCGCCCCCCGGGTATGGCTACACCTTC.

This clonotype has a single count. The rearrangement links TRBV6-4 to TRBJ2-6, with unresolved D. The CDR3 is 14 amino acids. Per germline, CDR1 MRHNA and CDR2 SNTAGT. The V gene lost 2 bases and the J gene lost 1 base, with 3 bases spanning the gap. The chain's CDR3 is CASSDPSGANVLTF. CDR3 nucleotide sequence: TGTGCCAGCAGTGACCCATCTGGGGCCAACGTCCTGACTTTC.

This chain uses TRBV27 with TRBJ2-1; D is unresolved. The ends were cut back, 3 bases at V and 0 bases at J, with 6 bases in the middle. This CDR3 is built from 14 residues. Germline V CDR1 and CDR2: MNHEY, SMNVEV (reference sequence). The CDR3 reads CASSLVASYNEQFF. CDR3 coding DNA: TGTGCCAGCAGTTTGGTAGCCTCCTACAATGAGCAGTTCTTC.

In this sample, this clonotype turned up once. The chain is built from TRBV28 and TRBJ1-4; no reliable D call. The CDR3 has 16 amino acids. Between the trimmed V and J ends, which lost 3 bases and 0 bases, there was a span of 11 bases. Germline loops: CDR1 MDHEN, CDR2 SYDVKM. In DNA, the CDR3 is TGTGCCAGCAGTTTTCCTAGCGGTGCAACTAATGAAAAACTGTTTTTT. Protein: CASSFPSGATNEKLFF.

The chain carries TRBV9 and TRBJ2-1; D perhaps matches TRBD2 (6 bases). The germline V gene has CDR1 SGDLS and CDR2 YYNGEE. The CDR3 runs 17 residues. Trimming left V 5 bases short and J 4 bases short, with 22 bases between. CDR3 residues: CASRDGGAGALYNEQFF. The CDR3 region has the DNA TGTGCCAGCAGGGACGGCGGGGCGGGCGCCCTTTACAATGAGCAGTTCTTC. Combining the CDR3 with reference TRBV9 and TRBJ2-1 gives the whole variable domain DSGVTQTPKHLITATGQRVTLRCSPRSGDLSVYWYQQSLDQGLQFLIQYYNGEERAKGNILERFSAQQFPDLHSELNLSSLELGDSALYFCASRDGGAGALYNEQFFGPGTRLTVL.

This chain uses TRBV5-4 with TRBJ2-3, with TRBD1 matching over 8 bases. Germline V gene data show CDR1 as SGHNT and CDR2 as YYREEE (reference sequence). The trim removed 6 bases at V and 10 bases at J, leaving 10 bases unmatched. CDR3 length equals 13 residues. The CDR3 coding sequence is TGTGCCAGCACCTCTTTTCCGGGACAGGCGCAGTATTTT. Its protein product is CASTSFPGQAQYF.

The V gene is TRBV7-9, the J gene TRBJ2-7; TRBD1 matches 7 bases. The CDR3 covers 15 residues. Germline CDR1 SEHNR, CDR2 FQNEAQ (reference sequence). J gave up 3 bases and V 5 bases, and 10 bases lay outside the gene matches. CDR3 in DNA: TGTGCCAGCAGCGCACTGGGAACAGGGGACTACGAGCAGTACTTC. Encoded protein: CASSALGTGDYEQYF.